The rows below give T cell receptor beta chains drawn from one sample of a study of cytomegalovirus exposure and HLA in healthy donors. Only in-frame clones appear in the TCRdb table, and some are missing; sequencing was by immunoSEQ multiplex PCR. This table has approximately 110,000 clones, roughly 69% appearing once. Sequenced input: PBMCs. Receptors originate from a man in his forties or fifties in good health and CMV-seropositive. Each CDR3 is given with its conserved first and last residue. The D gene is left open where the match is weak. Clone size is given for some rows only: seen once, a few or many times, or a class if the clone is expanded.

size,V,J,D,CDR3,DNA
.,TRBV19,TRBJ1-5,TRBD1,CASSTPGGGQPQHF,TGTGCCAGTAGTACTCCAGGGGGAGGACAGCCCCAGCATTTT
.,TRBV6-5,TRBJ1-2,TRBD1,CASSSGQVYSYTF,TGTGCCAGCAGTTCCGGACAGGTTTATAGCTACACCTTC
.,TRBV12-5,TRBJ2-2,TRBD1,CASGPWDRGAGELFF,TGTGCTAGTGGTCCTTGGGACAGGGGAGCCGGGGAGCTGTTTTTT
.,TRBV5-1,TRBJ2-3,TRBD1,CASSSYYSGGTSDTQYF,TGCGCCAGCAGCTCATACTACTCAGGGGGTACCTCAGATACGCAGTATTTT
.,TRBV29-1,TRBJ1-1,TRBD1,CSVHQGAGTEAFF,TGCAGCGTTCATCAGGGGGCCGGCACTGAAGCTTTCTTT
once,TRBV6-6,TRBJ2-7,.,CASSYSRQHYEQYF,TGTGCCAGCAGTTACTCGAGGCAGCACTACGAGCAGTACTTC
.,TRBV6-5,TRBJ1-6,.,CASKRTVNSPLHF,TGTGCCAGCAAGAGGACAGTTAATTCACCCCTCCACTTT
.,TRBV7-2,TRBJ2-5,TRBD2,CASSFDAGGTQETQYF,TGTGCCAGCAGCTTCGACGCGGGGGGCACGCAAGAGACCCAGTACTTC
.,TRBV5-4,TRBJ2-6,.,CASSLDLARSGANVLTF,TGTGCCAGCAGCTTGGACCTAGCCAGGTCTGGGGCCAACGTCCTGACTTTC
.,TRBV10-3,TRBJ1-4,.,CAISESGAGGEKLFF,TGTGCCATCAGTGAGTCGGGAGCAGGCGGGGAAAAACTGTTTTTT
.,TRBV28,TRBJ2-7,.,CASYSPYEQYF,TGTGCCAGCTACAGTCCCTACGAGCAGTACTTC
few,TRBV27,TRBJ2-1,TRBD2,CASSLISGTSGNNEQFF,TGTGCCAGCAGCCTCATCTCCGGGACTAGCGGCAACAATGAGCAGTTCTTC
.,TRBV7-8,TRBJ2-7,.,CASSLGGARGLPPYEQYF,TGTGCCAGCAGCTTAGGAGGGGCTAGGGGACTCCCCCCCTACGAGCAGTACTTC
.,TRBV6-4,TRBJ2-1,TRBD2,CASSEGLAGDNEQFF,TGTGCCAGCAGTGAAGGACTAGCGGGAGACAATGAGCAGTTCTTC
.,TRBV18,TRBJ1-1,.,CASSEGVATEAFF,TGTGCCAGCTCAGAGGGGGTGGCCACTGAAGCTTTCTTT
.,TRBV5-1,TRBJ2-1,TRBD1,CASSPRTGVTNEQFF,TGCGCCAGCAGCCCCAGGACAGGGGTCACAAATGAGCAGTTCTTC
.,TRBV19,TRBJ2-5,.,CASSQTAIQETQYF,TGTGCCAGTAGTCAGACAGCAATCCAAGAGACCCAGTACTTC